The 28 T cell receptor beta chains reported below all come from one sample, sequenced in a study of blood T cells in healthy people across ages. It was with a sample-barcoded 5' primer and a J-beta primer mix that a second PCR of about 6 to 12 cycles was run. TCRdb reanalysed the 5' RACE reads using MiXCR and keeps one entry per CDR3 protein. The sample has approximately 760,000 distinct CDR3 sequences, around 25% seen once; the top ten hold 9.4%. This same sample was also part of a study on T cells of mothers and their children.

The source material was blood. Every receptor here comes from a boy between 5 and 17 years old in good health.

This clonotype turned up a few times. The J gene is TRBJ2-5, the V gene TRBV7-9; D is unclear. CDR1 and CDR2 (germline): SEHNR, FQNEAQ (reference sequence). The CDR3 runs 14 residues. V dropped 1 base and J dropped 5 bases, with 11 bases sitting between them. CDR3 sequence: CASSLVENTETQYF. CDR3 in DNA: TGTGCCAGCAGCTTAGTCGAAAATACGGAGACCCAGTACTTC.

The chain links TRBV27 to TRBJ2-7; 9 bases fit TRBD2. The germline gives CDR1 MNHEY, CDR2 SMNVEV (reference sequence). Unmatched junction bases numbered 3, after V lost 3 bases and J lost 3 bases. The CDR3 has 14 residues. The CDR3 nucleotides are TGTGCCAGCAGTTTTAAAGCGGGGGGCTACGAGCAGTACTTC. Residues: CASSFKAGGYEQYF.

V and J are TRBV7-8 and TRBJ2-1; 13 positions match TRBD2. This CDR3 has 17 amino acids. J was trimmed by 4 bases and V by 5 bases; bases with no gene match: 8. CDR1 and CDR2 from the germline V gene are SGHVS and FQNEAQ. The CDR3 region is CASSQTSGGIPYNEQFF. Written as DNA, the CDR3 is TGTGCCAGCAGCCAGACTAGCGGGGGGATACCTTACAATGAGCAGTTCTTC.

In its sample, this clonotype was seen a few times. The V gene is TRBV25-1, the J gene TRBJ1-1; D ambiguous. The CDR3 is 15 amino acids. In germline, CDR1 is MGHDK, CDR2 SYGVNS. Deletions cut 2 bases from V and 1 base from J, with 11 bases between. DNA of the CDR3: TGTGCCAGCAGTGAAGGTAGTGGGAGGAACACTGAAGCTTTCTTT. Translating it yields CASSEGSGRNTEAFF. The full variable domain, its missing parts supplied by reference TRBV25-1 and TRBJ1-1, is EADIYQTPRYLVIGTGKKITLECSQTMGHDKMYWYQQDPGMELHLIHYSYGVNSTEKGDLSSESTVSRIRTEHFPLTLESARPSHTSQYLCASSEGSGRNTEAFFGQGTRLTVV.

V usage is TRBV11-3 and J usage is TRBJ2-4; D is ambiguous. This CDR3 comprises 13 residues. Germline CDR1 reads SGHNT; CDR2 reads YENEEA. Trimming cost V 5 bases and J 3 bases, with 8 bases left between them. The CDR3 spells CASSLRDKNIQYF. CDR3 bases: TGTGCCAGCAGCCTCCGTGACAAAAACATTCAGTACTTC.

This clonotype was seen a handful of times. The J gene is TRBJ2-6, the V gene TRBV4-2; tentative D call: TRBD1 (5 bases). CDR3 length: 14 amino acids. Deletions cut 4 bases from V and 10 bases from J, with 14 bases between. CDR1 is LGHNA and CDR2 is YNFKEQ in the germline V gene. The CDR3 sequence is CASSPRVTENVLTF. CDR3 sequence (DNA): TGTGCCAGCAGCCCCAGGGTAACAGAGAACGTCCTGACTTTC.

Only a few counts were recorded for this clonotype. The rearrangement joins TRBV11-3 to TRBJ2-1, with D hard to call. TRBJ2-5 explains the end of the DNA better; the J call may be wrong. Germline loops: CDR1 SGHNT, CDR2 YENEEA. The CDR3 length is 12 residues. In DNA, the CDR3 is TGTGCCAGCAGCTTACCGTGGGAGACCCAGTACTTC. It encodes CASSLPWETQYF.

The sample holds a few counts of this clonotype. CDR3 protein: CASSLAPLAGGYQETQYF. The CDR3 coding sequence is TGCGCCAGCAGCTTGGCCCCCCTAGCGGGGGGCTACCAAGAGACCCAGTACTTC. The gene calls are TRBV5-1 and TRBJ2-5, with 11 bases matching TRBD2. Germline values: CDR1 SGHRS, CDR2 YFSETQ. V lost 0 bases to trimming and J lost 0 bases; unmatched junction nucleotides: 7. The CDR3 length is 18 residues.

The chain employs TRBV10-2 and TRBJ1-4, with D perhaps TRBD1 (6 bases). Trimming took off 0 bases at V and 3 bases at J, with 11 bases between the two ends. Germline values: CDR1 WSHSY, CDR2 SAAADI. The CDR3 totals 16 residues. CDR3 residues: CASSESRGDSNEKLFF. In DNA form, the CDR3 reads TGCGCCAGCAGTGAGTCGAGGGGGGATTCTAATGAAAAACTGTTTTTT.

This clonotype was counted between two and nine times. The chain combines TRBV5-1 with TRBJ2-5; D possibly corresponds to TRBD2 (5 bases). Germline V gene lookup returns CDR1 SGHRS and CDR2 YFSETQ. Trimming took 2 bases from V and 2 from J, leaving 13 bases between them. The CDR3 is made up of 15 amino acids. CDR3 in DNA: TGCGCCAGCAGCTTAAGGGCGGGTCCTCAAGAGACCCAGTACTTC. It codes for CASSLRAGPQETQYF.

Many counts were recorded for this clonotype. The J gene is TRBJ2-5, the V gene TRBV19; weak D call: TRBD2 (6 bases). This CDR3 region has 13 residues. Trimming shortened V by 3 bases and J by 5 bases, and 10 bases separated the two germline ends. The germline V gene has CDR1 LNHDA and CDR2 SQIVND (reference sequence). CDR3 in DNA: TGTGCCAGTAGTATCGGGGGAGGTGAGACCCAGTACTTC. Protein: CASSIGGGETQYF.

This rearrangement joins TRBV20-1 to TRBJ2-1; D gene ambiguous. Trimming removed 6 bases at V and 4 bases at J, with 13 bases between. CDR1 is DFQATT, CDR2 SNEGSKA, per germline (reference sequence). This CDR3 has 13 amino acids. This CDR3 reads CSAVLTLYNEQFF. CDR3 nucleotide sequence: TGCAGTGCCGTCTTAACTCTGTACAATGAGCAGTTCTTC.

This clonotype has just a few counts. V gene TRBV6-5 combines with J gene TRBJ2-7, with TRBD2 matching over 12 bases. The V gene end was trimmed by 0 bases and the J gene end by 7 bases; junction bases not matched to a gene: 16. Germline V gives CDR1 MNHEY, CDR2 SVGAGI. This CDR3 has 19 amino acids. Written as DNA, the CDR3 is TGTGCCAGCAGTTACTCGGGGACACAGACTAGCGGGAGTTCCAATGAGCAGTACTTC. Translating it yields CASSYSGTQTSGSSNEQYF.

CDR3 residues: CASSIDWRGGYNEQFF. The CDR3 DNA reads as TGTGCCAGTAGTATAGATTGGCGGGGAGGTTACAATGAGCAGTTCTTC. This chain connects TRBV19 to TRBJ2-1; TRBD2 might be the D (6 bases). The germline gives CDR1 LNHDA, CDR2 SQIVND (reference sequence). The V end lost 0 bases, the J end lost 4 bases, and 13 bases lay between the germline ends. The CDR3 runs 16 residues.

V gene TRBV3-1 combines with J gene TRBJ2-5; TRBD2 might be the D (6 bases). V lost 5 bases and J lost 4, with 20 bases in between. Germline V gene lookup returns CDR1 LGHDT and CDR2 YNNKEL (reference sequence). CDR3 length: 16 residues. Here the CDR3 reads CASSYRSGVRVETQYF. Here the CDR3 DNA reads TGTGCCAGCAGCTACCGATCGGGGGTAAGAGTAGAGACCCAGTACTTC.

This clonotype turned up a few times. V usage is TRBV29-1 and J usage is TRBJ1-5, with a weak D call TRBD1 (6 bases). V was shortened by 4 bases and J by 3 bases, with 10 bases between the two germline ends. This CDR3 spans 13 amino acids. CDR1 is SQVTM, CDR2 ANQGSEA, per germline. CDR3 region: CSVAGGNNQPQHF. CDR3 DNA: TGCAGCGTTGCTGGGGGCAACAATCAGCCCCAGCATTTT.

This clonotype has a single count. The rearrangement links TRBV2 to TRBJ2-1; the D is unclear. Germline-derived CDR1 and CDR2 are SNHLY and FYNNEI. The CDR3 extends over 13 amino acids. The V end lost 6 bases, the J end lost 4 bases, and 10 bases lay between the germline ends. CDR3 sequence (DNA): TGTGCCAGCAGAGGTCTGCGATACAATGAGCAGTTCTTC. Translating gives CASRGLRYNEQFF.

The chain uses TRBV12-3 or TRBV12-4 and TRBJ2-7, with TRBD1 identical over 8 bases. The CDR3 is made up of 13 amino acids. V trimming: 5 bases; J trimming: 5 bases; junction bases outside the gene matches: 5. The CDR3 is CASSLGQGHEQYF. The CDR3 DNA is TGTGCCAGCAGTCTTGGACAGGGTCACGAGCAGTACTTC.

The rearrangement links TRBV5-1 to TRBJ2-5; tentative D call: TRBD2 (5 bases). The J call may be mistaken, given a closer DNA end match to TRBJ2-7. The CDR3 runs to 14 residues. Germline V gene lookup returns CDR1 SGHRS and CDR2 YFSETQ. CDR3 DNA: TGCGCCAGCAGCTTTCAGGACGGGGTTAGCGAGCAGTACTTC. Amino acid sequence: CASSFQDGVSEQYF.

The chain uses TRBV5-1 and TRBJ2-5; TRBD1 matches 8 bases. The junction had 11 bases not matched to a gene; V was cut back by 3 bases and J by 7 bases. The CDR3 runs 15 residues. Germline V CDR1 and CDR2: SGHRS, YFSETQ. CDR3 region: CASSSGTGVFGTQYF. CDR3 bases: TGCGCCAGCAGCTCCGGGACAGGCGTTTTTGGGACCCAGTACTTC.

This chain joins TRBV6-5 and TRBJ1-4; no firm D call. The V and J ends lost 1 base and 6 bases respectively, with 9 bases between them. Per germline, CDR1 MNHEY and CDR2 SVGAGI. The CDR3 runs 14 residues. CDR3 amino acids: CASSYWGVDEKLFF. The CDR3 DNA is TGTGCCAGCAGTTACTGGGGTGTGGATGAAAAACTGTTTTTT.

The J gene is TRBJ2-3, the V gene TRBV6-6; D is uncertain. The CDR3 is 13 residues long. Trimming removed 1 base at V and 4 bases at J, with 6 bases between. CDR1 MNHNY and CDR2 SVGAGI come from the germline V gene (reference sequence). CDR3 sequence: CASSYYFADTQYF. The CDR3 nucleotides read TGTGCCAGCAGTTACTACTTCGCAGATACGCAGTATTTT.

The table lists this clonotype with a few counts. V gene TRBV7-9 combines with J gene TRBJ2-4; no definite D call. The CDR3 runs to 15 residues. V lost 4 bases to trimming and J lost 6 bases, with 16 bases between them. Germline V gene lookup returns CDR1 SEHNR and CDR2 FQNEAQ (reference sequence). The CDR3 coding sequence is TGTGCCAGCAGCTCGCGAGCTGAAGCTCTAAACATTCAGTACTTC. Its translation: CASSSRAEALNIQYF.

This clonotype was counted between two and nine times. In DNA, the CDR3 is TGTGCCAGCAGTTACTTGGGGCTTGAGCAGTTCTTC. Its translation is CASSYLGLEQFF. The chain uses TRBV6-2 or TRBV6-3 and TRBJ2-1; weak D call: TRBD1 (5 bases). CDR1 is MNHEY and CDR2 is SVGEGT in the germline V gene. Trimming shortened V by 1 base and J by 9 bases, and 7 bases separated the two germline ends. CDR3 length equals 12 residues.

V and J are TRBV29-1 and TRBJ2-7; D perhaps matches TRBD2 (6 bases). Germline CDR1 SQVTM, CDR2 ANQGSEA. There are 11 residues in the CDR3. The ends were cut back, 6 bases at V and 4 bases at J, with 10 bases in the middle. CDR3 bases: TGCAGCGTCAACGGGGGATACGAGCAGTACTTC. It codes for CSVNGGYEQYF.

This clonotype was seen ten or more times. The chain joins TRBV28 to TRBJ2-5; perhaps TRBD2 as D (5 bases). The CDR3 covers 12 residues. Germline CDR1 reads MDHEN; CDR2 reads SYDVKM. The V and J ends lost 9 bases and 9 bases respectively, with 17 bases between them. In DNA form, the CDR3 reads TGTGCCAGGGGAGTAGGCGTTAGGGCCCAGTACTTC. Translation gives CARGVGVRAQYF.

This chain uses TRBV6-6 with TRBJ2-3; 10 bases align to TRBD2. Trimming removed 7 bases from V and 4 bases from J; junction bases left unmatched: 2. CDR3 length: 13 residues. CDR1 and CDR2 from the germline V gene are MNHNY and SVGAGI (reference sequence). CDR3 sequence (DNA): TGTGCCAGCATAGCGGGAGGTCCAGATACGCAGTATTTT. It is translated as CASIAGGPDTQYF.

V is TRBV7-2 and J is TRBJ2-1; 11 bases fit TRBD1. The tail of the sequence fits TRBJ2-5 better, so the J call may be wrong. This CDR3 comprises 15 residues. Germline lookup yields CDR1 SGHTA and CDR2 FQGNSA. CDR3 nucleotides: TGTGCCAGCAACACTGGACAGGGGGCGGCTGAGACCCAGTACTTC. Protein: CASNTGQGAAETQYF.